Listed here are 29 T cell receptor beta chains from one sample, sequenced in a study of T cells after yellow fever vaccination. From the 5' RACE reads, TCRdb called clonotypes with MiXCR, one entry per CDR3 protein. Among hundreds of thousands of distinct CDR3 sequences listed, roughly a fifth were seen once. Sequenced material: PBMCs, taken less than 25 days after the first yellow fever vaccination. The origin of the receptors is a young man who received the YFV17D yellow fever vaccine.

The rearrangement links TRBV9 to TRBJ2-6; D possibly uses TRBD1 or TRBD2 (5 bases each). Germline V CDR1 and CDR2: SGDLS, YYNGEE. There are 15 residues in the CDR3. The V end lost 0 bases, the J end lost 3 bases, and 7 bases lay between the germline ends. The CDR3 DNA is TGTGCCAGCAGCGTAGTGGGGGTTGGGGCCAACGTCCTGACTTTC. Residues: CASSVVGVGANVLTF.

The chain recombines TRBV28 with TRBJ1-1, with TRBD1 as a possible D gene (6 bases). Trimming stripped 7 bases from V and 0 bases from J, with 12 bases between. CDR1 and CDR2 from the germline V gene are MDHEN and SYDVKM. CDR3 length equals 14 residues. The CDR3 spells CASTRTAMNTEAFF. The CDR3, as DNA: TGTGCCAGCACCAGGACAGCAATGAACACTGAAGCTTTCTTT.

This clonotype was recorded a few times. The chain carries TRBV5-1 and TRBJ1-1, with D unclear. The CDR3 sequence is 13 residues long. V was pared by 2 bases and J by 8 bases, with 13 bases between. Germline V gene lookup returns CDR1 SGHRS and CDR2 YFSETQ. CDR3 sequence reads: CASSFGGPEEAFF. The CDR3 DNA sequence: TGCGCCAGCAGCTTCGGCGGGCCGGAAGAAGCTTTCTTT.

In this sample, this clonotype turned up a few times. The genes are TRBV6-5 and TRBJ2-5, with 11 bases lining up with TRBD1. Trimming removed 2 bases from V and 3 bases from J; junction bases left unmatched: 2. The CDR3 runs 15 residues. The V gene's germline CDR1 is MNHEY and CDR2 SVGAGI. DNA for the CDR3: TGTGCCAGCAGTTACCCGGGACAGGGGGAAGAGACCCAGTACTTC. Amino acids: CASSYPGQGEETQYF.

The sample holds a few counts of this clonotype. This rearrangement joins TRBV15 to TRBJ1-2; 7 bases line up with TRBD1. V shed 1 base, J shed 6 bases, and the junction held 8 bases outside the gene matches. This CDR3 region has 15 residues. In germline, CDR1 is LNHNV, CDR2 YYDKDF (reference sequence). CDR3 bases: TGTGCCACCAGCAGAGTGGGAGGGACAGTAGATGGCTACACCTTC. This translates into CATSRVGGTVDGYTF.

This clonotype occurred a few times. CDR3 sequence reads: CASGWDISYEQYF. CDR3 bases: TGTGCTAGTGGTTGGGACATCTCCTACGAGCAGTACTTC. This sequence joins TRBV12-5 and TRBJ2-7; weak D call: TRBD1 (6 bases). The CDR3 is made up of 13 amino acids. Trimming left V 4 bases short and J 0 bases short, with 7 bases between. Germline V gene sequence: CDR1 LGHNT, CDR2 FRNRAP.

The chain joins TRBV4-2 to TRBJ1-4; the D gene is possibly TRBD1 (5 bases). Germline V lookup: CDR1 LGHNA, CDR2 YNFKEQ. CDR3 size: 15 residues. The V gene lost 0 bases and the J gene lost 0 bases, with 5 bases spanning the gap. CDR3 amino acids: CASSQDRATNEKLFF. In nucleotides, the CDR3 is TGTGCCAGCAGCCAAGACAGGGCAACTAATGAAAAACTGTTTTTT.

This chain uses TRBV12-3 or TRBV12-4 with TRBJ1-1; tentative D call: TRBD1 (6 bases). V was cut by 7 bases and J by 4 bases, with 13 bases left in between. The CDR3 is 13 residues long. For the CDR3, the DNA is TGTGCCAGCACTCCAGGGGTCGGCACTGAAGCTTTCTTT. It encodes CASTPGVGTEAFF.

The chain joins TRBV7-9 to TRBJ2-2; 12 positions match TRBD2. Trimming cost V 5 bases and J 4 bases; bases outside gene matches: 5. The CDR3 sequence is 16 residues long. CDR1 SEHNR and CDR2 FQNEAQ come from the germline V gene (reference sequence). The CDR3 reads CASSPSGGASTGELFF. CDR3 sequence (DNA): TGTGCCAGCAGCCCTAGCGGGGGGGCTTCCACCGGGGAGCTGTTTTTT.

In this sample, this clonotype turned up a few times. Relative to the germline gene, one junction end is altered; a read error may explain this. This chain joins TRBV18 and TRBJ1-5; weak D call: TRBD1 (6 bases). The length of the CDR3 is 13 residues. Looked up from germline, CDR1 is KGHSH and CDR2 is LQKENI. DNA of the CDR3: TGTGCCAGCTCACCACGCAGGGGCGGAAGTATAACATTT. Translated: CASSPRRGGSITF.

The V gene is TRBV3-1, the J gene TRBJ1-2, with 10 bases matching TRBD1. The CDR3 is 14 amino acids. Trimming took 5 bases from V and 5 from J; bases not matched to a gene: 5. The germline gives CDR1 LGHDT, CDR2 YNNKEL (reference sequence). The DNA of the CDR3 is TGTGCCAGCAGCGCCCGGACAGGGGGATATGGCTACACCTTC. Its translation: CASSARTGGYGYTF.

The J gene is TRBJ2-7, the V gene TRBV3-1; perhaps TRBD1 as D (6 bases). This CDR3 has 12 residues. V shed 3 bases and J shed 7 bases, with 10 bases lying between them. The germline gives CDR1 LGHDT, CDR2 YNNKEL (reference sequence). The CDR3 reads CASSHTGTEQYF. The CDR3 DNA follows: TGTGCCAGCAGCCATACAGGGACAGAGCAGTACTTC.

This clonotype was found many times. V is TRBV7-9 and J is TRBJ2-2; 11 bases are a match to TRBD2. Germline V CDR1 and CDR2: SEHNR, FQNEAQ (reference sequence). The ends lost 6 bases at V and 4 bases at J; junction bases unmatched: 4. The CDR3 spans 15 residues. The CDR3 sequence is CASRPGLAGTGELFF. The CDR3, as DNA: TGTGCCAGCAGACCTGGACTAGCGGGCACCGGGGAGCTGTTTTTT. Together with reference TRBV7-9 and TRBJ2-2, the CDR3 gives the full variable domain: DTGVSQNPRHKITKRGQNVTFRCDPISEHNRLYWYRQTLGQGPEFLTYFQNEAQLEKSRLLSDRFSAERPKGSFSTLEIQRTEQGDSAMYLCASRPGLAGTGELFFGEGSRLTVL.

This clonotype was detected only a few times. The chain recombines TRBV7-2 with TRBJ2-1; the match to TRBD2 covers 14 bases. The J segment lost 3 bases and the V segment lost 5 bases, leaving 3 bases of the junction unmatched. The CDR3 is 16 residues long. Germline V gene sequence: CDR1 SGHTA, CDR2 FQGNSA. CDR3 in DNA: TGTGCCAGCAGCATCGGGACTAGCGGGGGCTACAATGAGCAGTTCTTC. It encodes CASSIGTSGGYNEQFF.

The DNA for the CDR3 is TGTGCCAGCAGCTTTGGTAGCGGGGGCCCCCGAGCAGATACGCAGTATTTT. It specifies CASSFGSGGPRADTQYF. This chain links TRBV5-4 with TRBJ2-3; 9 bases fit TRBD2. The CDR3 has 17 amino acids. The germline CDR1 and CDR2 sequences are SGHNT and YYREEE (reference sequence). Trimming at V came to 2 bases and at J to 4 bases, leaving 11 bases not matched to a gene.

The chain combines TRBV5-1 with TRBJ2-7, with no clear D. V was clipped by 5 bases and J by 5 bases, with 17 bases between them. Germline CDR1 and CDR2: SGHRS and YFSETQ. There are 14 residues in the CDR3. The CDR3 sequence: CASSRSATPNEQYF. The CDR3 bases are TGCGCCAGCAGTCGGTCAGCCACCCCCAACGAGCAGTACTTC.

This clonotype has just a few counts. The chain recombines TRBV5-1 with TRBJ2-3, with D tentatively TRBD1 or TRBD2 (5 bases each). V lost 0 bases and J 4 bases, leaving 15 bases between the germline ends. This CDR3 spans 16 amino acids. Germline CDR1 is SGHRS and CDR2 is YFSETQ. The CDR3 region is CASSLGGAYTSDTQYF. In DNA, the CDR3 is TGCGCCAGCAGCTTGGGAGGGGCCTATACCTCAGATACGCAGTATTTT.

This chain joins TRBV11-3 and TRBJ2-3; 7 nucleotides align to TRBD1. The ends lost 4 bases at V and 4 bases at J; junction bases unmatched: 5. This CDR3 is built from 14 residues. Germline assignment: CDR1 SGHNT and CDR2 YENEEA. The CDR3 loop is CASSWGQPADTQYF. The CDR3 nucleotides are TGTGCCAGCAGCTGGGGACAGCCGGCAGATACGCAGTATTTT.

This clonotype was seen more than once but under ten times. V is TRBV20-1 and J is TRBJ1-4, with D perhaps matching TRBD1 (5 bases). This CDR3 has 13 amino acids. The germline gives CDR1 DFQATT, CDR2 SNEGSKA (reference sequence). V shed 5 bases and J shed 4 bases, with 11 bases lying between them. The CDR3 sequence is CSAFWGHNEKLFF. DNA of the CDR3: TGCAGTGCTTTCTGGGGCCATAATGAAAAACTGTTTTTT.

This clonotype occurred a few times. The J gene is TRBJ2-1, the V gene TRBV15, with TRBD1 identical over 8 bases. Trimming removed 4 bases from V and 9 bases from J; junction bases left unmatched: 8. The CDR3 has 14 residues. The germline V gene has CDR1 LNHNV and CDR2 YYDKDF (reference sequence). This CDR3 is CATSNRDRQTEQFF. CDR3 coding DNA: TGTGCCACCAGCAACCGGGACAGGCAGACTGAGCAGTTCTTC.

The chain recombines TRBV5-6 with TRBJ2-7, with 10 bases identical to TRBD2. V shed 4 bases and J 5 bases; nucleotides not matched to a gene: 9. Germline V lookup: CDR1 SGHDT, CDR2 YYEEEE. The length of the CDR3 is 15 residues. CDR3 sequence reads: CASSPGNSGGNEQYV. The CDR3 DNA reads TGTGCCAGCAGCCCCGGGAATAGCGGGGGGAACGAGCAGTACGTC.

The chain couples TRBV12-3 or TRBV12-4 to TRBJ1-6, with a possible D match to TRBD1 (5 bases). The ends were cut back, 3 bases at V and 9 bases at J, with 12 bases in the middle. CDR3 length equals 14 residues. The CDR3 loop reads CASSFSREGSPLHF. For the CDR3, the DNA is TGTGCCAGCAGTTTCTCCAGGGAAGGTTCACCCCTCCACTTT.

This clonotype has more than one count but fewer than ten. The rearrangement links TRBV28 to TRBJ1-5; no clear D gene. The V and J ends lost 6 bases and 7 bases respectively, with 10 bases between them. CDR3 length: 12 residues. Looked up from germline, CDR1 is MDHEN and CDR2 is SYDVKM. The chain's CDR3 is CASRSVSQPQHF. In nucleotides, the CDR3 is TGTGCCAGCAGGTCAGTGTCGCAGCCCCAGCATTTT.

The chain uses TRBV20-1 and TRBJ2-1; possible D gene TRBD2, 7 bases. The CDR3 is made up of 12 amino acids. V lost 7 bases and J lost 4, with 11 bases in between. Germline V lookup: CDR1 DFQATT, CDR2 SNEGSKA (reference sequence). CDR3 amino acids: CSGGGGYNEQFF. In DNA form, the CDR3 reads TGCAGTGGAGGGGGGGGTTACAATGAGCAGTTCTTC.

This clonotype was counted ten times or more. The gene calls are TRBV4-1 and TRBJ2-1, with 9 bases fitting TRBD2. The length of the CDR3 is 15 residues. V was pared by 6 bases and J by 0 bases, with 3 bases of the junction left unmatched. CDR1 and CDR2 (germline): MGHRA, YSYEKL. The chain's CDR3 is CASSLAGTSYNEQFF. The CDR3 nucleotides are TGCGCCAGCAGTCTAGCGGGGACCTCCTACAATGAGCAGTTCTTC.

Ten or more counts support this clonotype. Here the CDR3 reads CASSPSRTDTQYF. The CDR3 region has the DNA TGTGCCAGCAGCCCTTCCCGCACAGATACGCAGTATTTT. The gene calls are TRBV7-2 and TRBJ2-3; D is ambiguous. The CDR3 length is 13 residues. Trimming pared 5 bases from V and 1 base from J, leaving 7 bases between. Germline CDR1 is SGHTA and CDR2 is FQGNSA.

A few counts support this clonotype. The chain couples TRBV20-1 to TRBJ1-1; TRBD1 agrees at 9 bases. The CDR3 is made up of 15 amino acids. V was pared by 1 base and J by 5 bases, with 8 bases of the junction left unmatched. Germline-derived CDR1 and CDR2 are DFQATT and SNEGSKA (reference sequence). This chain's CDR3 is CSARAEGQGLTEAFF. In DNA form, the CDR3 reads TGCAGTGCTAGAGCAGAGGGACAGGGCTTGACTGAAGCTTTCTTT.

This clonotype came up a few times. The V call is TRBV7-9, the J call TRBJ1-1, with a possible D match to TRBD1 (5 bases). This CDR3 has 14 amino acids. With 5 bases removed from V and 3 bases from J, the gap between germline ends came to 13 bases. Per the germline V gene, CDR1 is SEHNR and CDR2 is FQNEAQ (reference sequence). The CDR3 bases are TGTGCCAGCAGCCTCCGGGACGGTCACACTGAAGCTTTCTTT. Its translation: CASSLRDGHTEAFF.

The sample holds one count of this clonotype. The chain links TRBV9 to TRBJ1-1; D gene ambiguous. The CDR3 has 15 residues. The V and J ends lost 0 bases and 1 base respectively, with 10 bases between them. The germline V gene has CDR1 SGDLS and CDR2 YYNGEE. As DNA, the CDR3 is TGTGCCAGCAGCGTAGTGGGGTCGAGGAACACTGAAGCTTTCTTT. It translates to CASSVVGSRNTEAFF.